The source of this T cell receptor beta chain is a study of post-analysis software for immune sequencing data (dated by TCRdb to the mid-2010s). In terms of the full investigation: Relapsing-remitting, secondary progressive and progressive-relapsing multiple sclerosis were recorded as disease courses, and subtype annotation was lacking for some patients. Patient repertoires were compared against roughly 11 previously published healthy control repertoires from donors aged about 6 to 26 years. A subset of samples was prepared in parallel using single-end sample barcoding, then pooled and co-amplified after Illumina adapter ligation.

For CDR1 and CDR2, the germline V gene lists MNHEY and SVGEGT. The CDR3 runs 14 residues from the cysteine to the phenylalanine. The kept DNA is CDR3 alone, 42 bases in frame from the first base. V gives up 2 bases and J gives up 5 bases, and the segment between their germline ends measures 10 bases. TCR beta repertoires were profiled from peripheral blood of roughly 13 young patients with multiple sclerosis to demonstrate the VDJtools post-analysis software. Multiple sclerosis patients were children and adolescents aged about 6 to 15 years. Worth noting for this clonotype: Its antigen remains unidentified. No much larger clonotype is one base removed from it; base qualities were not supplied.

Broader findings and caveats from the paper: The control group was slightly older than the multiple sclerosis patient group. Roughly 5 TRBV segments, including TRBV5-6, TRBV5-1 and TRBV20-1, were significantly more frequent in patients than controls. Significantly lower normalized Chao1 diversity was found in multiple sclerosis patients than in controls, suggesting substantial peripheral T-cell clonal expansion. Direct clustering with F measure revealed strong co-clustering of samples prepared in the same batch, which led to a batch-effect correction.

The library was built by means of PCR. Sequenced on an Illumina HiSeq 2500. To reduce PCR and sequencing biases, unique molecular identifiers were incorporated into the TCR beta cDNA libraries. Some 500,000 cDNA molecules were obtained per 1 to 10 million input T cells, so each molecule approximated one T cell. Patient libraries were prepared and sequenced with the same protocol used for the earlier healthy control dataset. Within a given batch, samples were prepared together, multiplexed and sequenced on the same HiSeq lane. Concerning the study's data processing: Raw barcoded reads were processed with MIGEC, and single-read molecular identifier groups were discarded before consensus assembly and CDR3 extraction. Clonotype tables were post-analysed with VDJtools, and diversity was normalized by down-sampling all datasets to the smallest sample size. To correct batch-related cross-sample contamination, repertoire overlap clustering matched CDR3 amino acid sequences but not nucleotide sequences. TCRdb reworked the public reads: Q25 trimming with fastp, MiXCR clone assembly, productive beta chains retained. All rows with the same CDR3 protein become a single entry with the most common DNA and genes. These V and J calls rely on TCRdb rather than the paper's analysis. A total of more than 500,000 distinct CDR3 sequences appear in this sample, around 36% of them only once. The ten largest clones add up to approximately 6% of the sample.

This clonotype originated in a girl aged 2 to 17 with multiple sclerosis. Source material: blood. The V gene is TRBV6-2 or TRBV6-3 and the J gene is TRBJ1-5; TRBD1 might be the D gene, on 5 matching bases. The DNA sequence is given as TGTGCCAGCAGTTACGGGATAGGGGATCAGCCCCAGCATTTT. Translated, it gives CASSYGIGDQPQHF.